Below, 26 T cell receptor beta chains from the same sample are listed, as sequenced in a study of shared clonotypes between healthy human individuals. The table came from immunoSEQ multiplex PCR; TCRdb's copy has only in-frame clones and leaves some out. The profile shows some 1.4 million clones, around 95% of them singletons. Material: naive CD4+ T cells sorted from blood. Subset specified: CD45RA+ positively selected. These receptors all stem from a man in his thirties or forties in good health.

This clone has a single count. The rearrangement joins TRBV5-5 to TRBJ2-6; D gene ambiguous. Germline lookup yields CDR1 SGHKS and CDR2 YYEKEE (reference sequence). The germline V and J ends were trimmed by 0 bases and 3 bases, with 4 bases remaining between them. This CDR3 spans 14 amino acids. The CDR3 coding sequence is TGTGCCAGCAGCTTGGACGGTGGGGCCAACGTCCTGACTTTC. It is translated as CASSLDGGANVLTF.

V gene TRBV6-1 combines with J gene TRBJ1-5; D not certain. Germline loops: CDR1 MNHNS, CDR2 SASEGT. V was cut by 6 bases and J by 0 bases, with 6 bases left in between. The CDR3 spans 13 residues. The CDR3 loop reads CASRAVSNQPQHF. The CDR3 DNA reads as TGTGCCAGCAGGGCGGTTAGCAATCAGCCCCAGCATTTT.

V usage is TRBV5-1 and J usage is TRBJ2-6, with D uncertain. There are 15 residues in the CDR3. Germline V gene sequence: CDR1 SGHRS, CDR2 YFSETQ. Trimming cost V 2 bases and J 4 bases, with 10 bases left between them. Here the CDR3 DNA reads TGCGCCAGCAGCTTATTCTCGTCCGGGGCCAACGTCCTGACTTTC. It codes for CASSLFSSGANVLTF.

This clone was detected once. The CDR3 region is CASSLAPGHNTEAFF. CDR3 nucleotides: TGCGCCAGCAGCTTGGCCCCGGGACACAACACTGAAGCTTTCTTT. The rearrangement joins TRBV5-1 to TRBJ1-1, with D possibly matching TRBD1 (6 bases). CDR1 is SGHRS and CDR2 is YFSETQ in the germline V gene. V dropped 0 bases and J dropped 2 bases, with 11 bases sitting between them. This CDR3 spans 15 amino acids.

The chain has TRBV5-4 and TRBJ2-7, with 10 nucleotides matching TRBD1. This CDR3 region has 16 residues. V lost 4 bases, J lost 0 bases, and 7 bases stayed unmatched. From germline, CDR1 is SGHNT and CDR2 YYREEE (reference sequence). CDR3 loop: CASSRRDRGSSYEQYF. The CDR3 DNA reads as TGTGCCAGCAGCCGGCGGGACAGGGGAAGCTCCTACGAGCAGTACTTC. The full variable domain, rest sourced from reference TRBV5-4 and TRBJ2-7, is ETGVTQSPTHLIKTRGQQVTLRCSSQSGHNTVSWYQQALGQGPQFIFQYYREEENGRGNFPPRFSGLQFPNYSSELNVNALELDDSALYLCASSRRDRGSSYEQYFGPGTRLTVT.

The chain uses TRBV28 and TRBJ2-7; possibly TRBD1 or TRBD2 for D (5 bases each). Per germline, CDR1 MDHEN and CDR2 SYDVKM. The length of the CDR3 is 13 residues. The germline V and J ends were trimmed by 7 bases and 4 bases, with 14 bases remaining between them. The CDR3 loop reads CASNPGTGYEQYF. In DNA, the CDR3 is TGTGCCAGCAATCCTGGGACCGGTTACGAGCAGTACTTC.

This chain links TRBV25-1 with TRBJ2-2; the D is unclear. The CDR3 has 14 residues. V was shortened by 8 bases and J by 5 bases, with 15 bases between the two germline ends. Germline CDR1 is MGHDK and CDR2 is SYGVNS. CDR3 protein: CASSVAVNTGELFF. The CDR3 DNA sequence: TGTGCCAGCTCTGTAGCAGTGAATACCGGGGAGCTGTTTTTT.

This clone showed up just once. The chain joins TRBV5-6 to TRBJ2-3; 8 bases line up with TRBD2. The V gene's germline CDR1 is SGHDT and CDR2 YYEEEE. This CDR3 comprises 14 residues. After removal of 4 bases from V and 4 bases from J, the junction contained 5 bases not matched to a gene. The CDR3 protein is CASSTPGLADTQYF. As DNA, the CDR3 is TGTGCCAGCAGCACACCGGGACTAGCAGATACGCAGTATTTT.

The V gene is TRBV10-1, the J gene TRBJ2-1, with D possibly matching TRBD1 (6 bases). V dropped 3 bases and J dropped 5 bases, with 11 bases sitting between them. This CDR3 is 14 amino acids long. Per germline, CDR1 WNHNN and CDR2 SYGVQD (reference sequence). This chain's CDR3 is CASSEGGLDNEQFF. Written as DNA, the CDR3 is TGCGCCAGCAGTGAAGGGGGTCTAGACAATGAGCAGTTCTTC.

This chain uses TRBV5-1 with TRBJ2-2, with D maybe TRBD2 (6 bases). Trimming removed 0 bases at V and 3 bases at J, with 12 bases between. The CDR3 length is 16 residues. The germline CDR1 and CDR2 sequences are SGHRS and YFSETQ. The DNA for the CDR3 is TGCGCCAGCAGCTTGGAGGGAGGCACGTACACCGGGGAGCTGTTTTTT. Its protein is CASSLEGGTYTGELFF.

The chain recombines TRBV6-4 with TRBJ1-2; 8 positions match TRBD1. V was clipped by 3 bases and J by 7 bases; unmatched bases: 10. Germline CDR1 MRHNA, CDR2 SNTAGT. This CDR3 is 15 amino acids long. The CDR3 spells CASSERGQGITGYTF. CDR3 bases: TGTGCCAGCAGTGAAAGAGGACAGGGAATAACTGGCTACACCTTC.

The rearrangement uses TRBV14 and TRBJ2-1; D might be TRBD1 (5 bases). The CDR3 runs 18 residues. Between the trimmed V and J ends, which lost 0 bases and 0 bases, there was a span of 15 bases. Germline loops: CDR1 SGHDN, CDR2 FVKESK. The CDR3 is CASSQDILPDSSYNEQFF. The CDR3 DNA sequence: TGTGCCAGCAGCCAAGATATATTGCCTGACAGCTCCTACAATGAGCAGTTCTTC. Combining the CDR3 with reference TRBV14 and TRBJ2-1 gives the whole variable domain EAGVTQFPSHSVIEKGQTVTLRCDPISGHDNLYWYRRVMGKEIKFLLHFVKESKQDESGMPNNRFLAERTGGTYSTLKVQPAELEDSGVYFCASSQDILPDSSYNEQFFGPGTRLTVL.

The rearrangement joins TRBV9 to TRBJ2-1; tentatively, D is TRBD1 (6 bases). CDR3 size: 14 residues. Germline V gene data show CDR1 as SGDLS and CDR2 as YYNGEE. The germline V and J ends were trimmed by 0 bases and 5 bases, with 9 bases remaining between them. CDR3 coding DNA: TGTGCCAGCAGCGTAGAAGGACAGAACAATGAGCAGTTCTTC. Its protein product is CASSVEGQNNEQFF.

The rearrangement links TRBV28 to TRBJ1-2; no clear D. CDR3 size: 12 residues. V lost 6 bases, J lost 8 bases, and 13 bases lay in between. The germline gives CDR1 MDHEN, CDR2 SYDVKM. CDR3 DNA sequence: TGTGCCAGCAGCCCGACCGTTGGAGGCTACACCTTC. It yields the protein CASSPTVGGYTF.

The chain employs TRBV10-1 and TRBJ2-5; no reliable D call. Germline V gives CDR1 WNHNN, CDR2 SYGVQD (reference sequence). This CDR3 contains 11 residues. Trimming took off 8 bases at V and 5 bases at J, with 9 bases between the two ends. CDR3 DNA sequence: TGCGCCAGCGGAATTGGGGAGACCCAGTACTTC. Translating it yields CASGIGETQYF.

The chain has TRBV2 and TRBJ2-1; TRBD2 might be the D (5 bases). V was pared by 0 bases and J by 13 bases, with 10 bases between. Germline V gene lookup returns CDR1 SNHLY and CDR2 FYNNEI. This CDR3 contains 12 residues. The CDR3 reads CASSEALRVQFF. For the CDR3, the DNA is TGTGCCAGCAGTGAAGCGTTGCGGGTACAGTTCTTC.

The CDR3 sequence: CASSRLGTSGSPYNEQFF. The CDR3 DNA reads TGCGCCAGCAGCCGGCTAGGGACTAGCGGGAGCCCCTACAATGAGCAGTTCTTC. The chain joins TRBV5-1 to TRBJ2-1; 14 positions match TRBD2. Germline CDR1 is SGHRS and CDR2 is YFSETQ. Trimming took 4 bases from V and 2 from J; bases not matched to a gene: 8. The CDR3 is made up of 18 amino acids. Looking up the rest from reference TRBV5-1 and TRBJ2-1 gives the full variable domain: KAGVTQTPRYLIKTRGQQVTLSCSPISGHRSVSWYQQTPGQGLQFLFEYFSETQRNKGNFPGRFSGRQFSNSRSEMNVSTLELGDSALYLCASSRLGTSGSPYNEQFFGPGTRLTVL.

The gene calls are TRBV28 and TRBJ1-3, with D hard to call. This CDR3 is 14 amino acids long. V shed 3 bases and J shed 0 bases, with 6 bases lying between them. Germline CDR1 is MDHEN and CDR2 is SYDVKM. CDR3 sequence reads: CASSFRFSGNTIYF. The CDR3 DNA follows: TGTGCCAGCAGTTTCAGGTTCTCTGGAAACACCATATATTTT.

This rearrangement joins TRBV5-1 to TRBJ1-3; TRBD1 might be the D (5 bases). Germline assignment: CDR1 SGHRS and CDR2 YFSETQ. Trimming cost V 6 bases and J 9 bases, with 19 bases left between them. The CDR3 is 14 amino acids. The CDR3 DNA follows: TGCGCCAGCAATTGGGGGGAGCCTTCGGGCACCATATATTTT. It encodes CASNWGEPSGTIYF.

The chain is built from TRBV14 and TRBJ2-7, with D unclear. CDR1 SGHDN and CDR2 FVKESK come from the germline V gene. Trimming pared 3 bases from V and 6 bases from J, leaving 6 bases between. The CDR3 extends over 11 amino acids. CDR3 coding DNA: TGTGCCAGCAGCCACTCGGCCGAGCAGTACTTC. Its protein is CASSHSAEQYF.

The V call is TRBV19, the J call TRBJ1-5; TRBD1 matches 11 bases. Germline-derived CDR1 and CDR2 are LNHDA and SQIVND (reference sequence). CDR3 length: 17 amino acids. The junction had 6 bases not matched to a gene; V was cut back by 5 bases and J by 0 bases. CDR3 sequence: CASSGQGARDSNQPQHF. The CDR3 DNA is TGTGCCAGTAGTGGACAGGGGGCAAGGGATAGCAATCAGCCCCAGCATTTT.

J is TRBJ2-7 and V is TRBV6-6; D is perhaps TRBD1 or TRBD2 (6 bases each). The V end lost 7 bases, the J end lost 0 bases, and 13 bases lay between the germline ends. The CDR3 consists of 14 residues. Germline assignment: CDR1 MNHNY and CDR2 SVGAGI (reference sequence). CDR3 protein: CASKGGRSSYEQYF. The CDR3 region has the DNA TGTGCCAGCAAGGGGGGCCGGAGCTCCTACGAGCAGTACTTC.

The genes are TRBV5-1 and TRBJ2-5; D is unclear. Germline V gene sequence: CDR1 SGHRS, CDR2 YFSETQ. There are 13 residues in the CDR3. V was trimmed by 2 bases and J by 1 base, leaving 6 bases between them. The CDR3 sequence: CASSFSVQETQYF. The DNA for the CDR3 is TGCGCCAGCAGCTTCAGCGTCCAAGAGACCCAGTACTTC.

The chain has TRBV29-1 and TRBJ1-3, with D uncertain. This CDR3 comprises 12 residues. V was trimmed by 3 bases and J by 3 bases, leaving 6 bases between them. The V gene's germline CDR1 is SQVTM and CDR2 ANQGSEA. CDR3 DNA sequence: TGCAGCGTTGAGACCGGTGGAAACACCATATATTTT. Translating it yields CSVETGGNTIYF.

The gene calls are TRBV2 and TRBJ1-5; 8 bases fit TRBD1. J was trimmed by 5 bases and V by 6 bases; bases with no gene match: 3. There are 13 residues in the CDR3. CDR1 is SNHLY and CDR2 is FYNNEI in the germline V gene. CDR3 sequence: CASRSTGDQPQHF. CDR3 nucleotides: TGTGCCAGCAGGTCGACAGGGGATCAGCCCCAGCATTTT. The full variable domain, completed using reference TRBV2 and TRBJ1-5, is EPEVTQTPSHQVTQMGQEVILRCVPISNHLYFYWYRQILGQKVEFLVSFYNNEISEKSEIFDDQFSVERPDGSNFTLKIRSTKLEDSAMYFCASRSTGDQPQHFGDGTRLSIL.

In regard to this clone: This same CDR3 is encoded by further DNA sequences in the sample. V gene TRBV29-1 combines with J gene TRBJ1-2; D may be TRBD1 (5 bases). With 3 bases removed from V and 0 bases from J, the gap between germline ends came to 5 bases. Germline V gene lookup returns CDR1 SQVTM and CDR2 ANQGSEA. The CDR3 covers 12 residues. In nucleotides, the CDR3 is TGCAGCGTTGACAGGGCTAACTATGGCTACACCTTC. Its translation: CSVDRANYGYTF. Complete variable domain (other parts from reference TRBV29-1 and TRBJ1-2): SAVISQKPSRDICQRGTSLTIQCQVDSQVTMMFWYRQQPGQSLTLIATANQGSEATYESGFVIDKFPISRPNLTFSTLTVSNMSPEDSSIYLCSVDRANYGYTFGSGTRLTVV.